This TCR beta chain was recovered during a study of chemoradiotherapy in HPV16-positive cancers. General study results and limits: Candidate HPV-specific clones and E7-related TCR motifs grew in tumor during treatment. The functional HPV-specific definition rests on just a couple of HPV16-positive patients.

Samples were taken several times over chemoradiotherapy. Clones were read by immunoSEQ multiplex PCR, and TCRdb kept only the in-frame ones, dropping some. The sample records fewer than 6,000 clones, 75% to 90% being singletons. As concerns this clone: Antigen specificity is unknown.

The receptor's source is a human donor with HPV-associated anogenital cancer. The material was blood, obtained from a patient who underwent chemoradiotherapy.

The CDR3 nucleotides read TGTGCCAGCAGCCGGGGGGGGAGCACAGATACGCAGTATTTT. It yields the protein CASSRGGSTDTQYF. The V gene is TRBV7-2, the J gene TRBJ2-3; TRBD2 matches at 8 bases. Germline V gives CDR1 SGHTA, CDR2 FQGNSA. V dropped 5 bases and J dropped 0; count of bases not matched to a gene: 1. The CDR3 loop spans 14 amino acids.